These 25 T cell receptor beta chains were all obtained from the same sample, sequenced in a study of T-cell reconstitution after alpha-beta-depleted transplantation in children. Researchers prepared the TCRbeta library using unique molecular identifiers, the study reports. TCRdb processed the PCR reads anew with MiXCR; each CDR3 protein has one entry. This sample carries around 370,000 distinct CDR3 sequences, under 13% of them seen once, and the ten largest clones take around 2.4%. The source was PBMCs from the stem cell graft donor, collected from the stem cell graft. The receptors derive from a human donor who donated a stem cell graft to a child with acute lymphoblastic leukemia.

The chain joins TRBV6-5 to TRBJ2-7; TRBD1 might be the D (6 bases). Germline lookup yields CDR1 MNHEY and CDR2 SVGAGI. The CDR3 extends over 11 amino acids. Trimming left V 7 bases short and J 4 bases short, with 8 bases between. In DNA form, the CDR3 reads TGTGCCAGCATACAGGGTTACGAGCAGTACTTC. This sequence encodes CASIQGYEQYF.

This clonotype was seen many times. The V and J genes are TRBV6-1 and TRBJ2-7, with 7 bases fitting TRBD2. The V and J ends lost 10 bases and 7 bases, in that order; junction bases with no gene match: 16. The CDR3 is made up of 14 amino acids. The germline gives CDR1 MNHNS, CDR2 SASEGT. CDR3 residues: CATSPWRENQEQYF. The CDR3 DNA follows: TGTGCCACCAGCCCTTGGCGGGAGAATCAAGAGCAGTACTTC.

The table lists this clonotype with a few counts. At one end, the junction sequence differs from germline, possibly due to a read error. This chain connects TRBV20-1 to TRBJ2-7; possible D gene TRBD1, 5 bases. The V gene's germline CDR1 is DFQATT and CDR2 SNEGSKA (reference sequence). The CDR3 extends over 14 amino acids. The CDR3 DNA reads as TGCAGTGCTAGCCCCTCAGGGATCTCCGACGAGCAGTACTTC. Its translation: CSASPSGISDEQYF.

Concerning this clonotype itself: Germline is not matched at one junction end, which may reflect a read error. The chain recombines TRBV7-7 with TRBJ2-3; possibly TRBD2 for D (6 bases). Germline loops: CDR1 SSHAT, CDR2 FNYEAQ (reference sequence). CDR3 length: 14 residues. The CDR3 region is CASSLGGDSYTQYF. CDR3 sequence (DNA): TGTGCTAGCAGCTTAGGAGGGGATAGTTATACGCAGTATTTT.

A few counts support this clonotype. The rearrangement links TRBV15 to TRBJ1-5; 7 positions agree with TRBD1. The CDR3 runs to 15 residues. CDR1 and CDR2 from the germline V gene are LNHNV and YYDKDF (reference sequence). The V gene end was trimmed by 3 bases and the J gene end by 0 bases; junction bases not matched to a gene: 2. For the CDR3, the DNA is TGTGCCACCAGCAGTGGACAGGATAGCAATCAGCCCCAGCATTTT. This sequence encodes CATSSGQDSNQPQHF.

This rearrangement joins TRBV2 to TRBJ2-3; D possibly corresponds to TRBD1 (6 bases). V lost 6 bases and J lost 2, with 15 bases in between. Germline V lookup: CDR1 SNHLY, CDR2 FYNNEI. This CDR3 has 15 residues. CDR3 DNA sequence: TGTGCCAGCAGGGGGGCCACATCCCCCACAGATACGCAGTATTTT. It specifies CASRGATSPTDTQYF.

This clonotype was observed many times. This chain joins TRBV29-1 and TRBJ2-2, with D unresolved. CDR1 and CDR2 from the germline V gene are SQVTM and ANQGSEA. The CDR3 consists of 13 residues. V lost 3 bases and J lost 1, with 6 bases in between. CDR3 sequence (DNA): TGCAGCGTTGATAGGCAGAACACCGGGGAGCTGTTTTTT. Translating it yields CSVDRQNTGELFF.

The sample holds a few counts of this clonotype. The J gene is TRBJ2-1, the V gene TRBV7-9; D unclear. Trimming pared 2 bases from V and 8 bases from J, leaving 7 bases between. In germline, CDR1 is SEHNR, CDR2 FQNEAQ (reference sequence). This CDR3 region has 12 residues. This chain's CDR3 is CASSLILYEQFF. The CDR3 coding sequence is TGTGCCAGCAGCTTAATCCTCTATGAGCAGTTCTTC.

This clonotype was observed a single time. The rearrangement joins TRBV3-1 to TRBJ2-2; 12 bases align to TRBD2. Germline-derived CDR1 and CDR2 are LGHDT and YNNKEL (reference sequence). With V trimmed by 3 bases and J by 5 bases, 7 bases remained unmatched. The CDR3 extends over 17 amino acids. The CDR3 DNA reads TGTGCCAGCAGCCATTGGACTAGCGGGATGGCAACCGGGGAGCTGTTTTTT. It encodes CASSHWTSGMATGELFF.

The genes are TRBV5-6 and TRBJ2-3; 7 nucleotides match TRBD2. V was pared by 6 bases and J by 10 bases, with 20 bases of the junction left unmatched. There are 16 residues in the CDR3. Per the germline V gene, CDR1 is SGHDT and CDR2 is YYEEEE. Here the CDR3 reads CASNKRGLRAFSAQYF. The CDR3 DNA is TGTGCCAGCAACAAACGGGGACTACGAGCATTCTCGGCGCAGTATTTT.

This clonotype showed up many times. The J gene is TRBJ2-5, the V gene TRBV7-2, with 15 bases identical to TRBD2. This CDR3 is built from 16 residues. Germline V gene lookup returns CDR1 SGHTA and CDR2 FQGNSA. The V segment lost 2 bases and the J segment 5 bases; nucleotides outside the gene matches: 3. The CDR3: CASSLNGLAGGETQYF. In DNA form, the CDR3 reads TGTGCCAGCAGCTTAAACGGACTAGCGGGAGGGGAGACCCAGTACTTC.

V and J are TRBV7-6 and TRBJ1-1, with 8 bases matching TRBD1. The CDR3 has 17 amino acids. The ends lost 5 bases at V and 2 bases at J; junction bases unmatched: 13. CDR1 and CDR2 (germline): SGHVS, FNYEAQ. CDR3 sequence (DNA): TGTGCCAGCAGCCCAACTACCGGAGGACAGGGTAACACTGAAGCTTTCTTT. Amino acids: CASSPTTGGQGNTEAFF.

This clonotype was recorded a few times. CDR3 protein: CASSYALGGAYNEQFF. CDR3 in DNA: TGTGCCAGCAGTTACGCCTTAGGGGGCGCCTACAATGAGCAGTTCTTC. The chain joins TRBV6-2 or TRBV6-3 to TRBJ2-1, with 7 bases that match TRBD1. With 2 bases clipped from V and 2 bases from J, the junction kept 6 bases outside the gene matches. Per germline, CDR1 MNHEY and CDR2 SVGEGT. The CDR3 runs to 16 residues.

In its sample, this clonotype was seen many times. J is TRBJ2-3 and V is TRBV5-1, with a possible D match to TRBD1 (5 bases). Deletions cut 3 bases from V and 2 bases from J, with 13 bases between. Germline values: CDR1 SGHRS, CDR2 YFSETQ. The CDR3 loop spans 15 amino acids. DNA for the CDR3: TGCGCCAGCAGCTGGTACAGGCTAAACACAGATACGCAGTATTTT. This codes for CASSWYRLNTDTQYF.

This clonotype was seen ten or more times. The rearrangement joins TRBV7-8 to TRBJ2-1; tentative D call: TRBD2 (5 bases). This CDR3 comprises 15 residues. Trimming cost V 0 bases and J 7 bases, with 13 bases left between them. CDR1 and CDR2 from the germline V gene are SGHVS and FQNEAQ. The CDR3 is CASSLAVGVGNEQFF. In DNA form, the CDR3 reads TGTGCCAGCAGCTTAGCCGTGGGAGTGGGAAATGAGCAGTTCTTC.

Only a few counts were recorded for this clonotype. The chain's CDR3 is CASSRSPNMNTEAFF. DNA for the CDR3: TGTGCCAGCAGCCGATCTCCCAATATGAACACTGAAGCTTTCTTT. The V and J genes are TRBV7-2 and TRBJ1-1; D not certain. From germline, CDR1 is SGHTA and CDR2 FQGNSA. The CDR3 is 15 amino acids. The germline V and J ends were trimmed by 5 bases and 0 bases, with 13 bases remaining between them.

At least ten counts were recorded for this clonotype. CDR3 amino acids: CASSRYLAGRYNEQFF. CDR3 coding DNA: TGCGCCAGCAGCCGGTACCTAGCGGGAAGATACAATGAGCAGTTCTTC. The chain employs TRBV4-1 and TRBJ2-1; 9 bases line up with TRBD2. V lost 4 bases, J lost 4 bases, and 8 bases stayed unmatched. The CDR3 is 16 amino acids. The germline CDR1 and CDR2 sequences are MGHRA and YSYEKL.

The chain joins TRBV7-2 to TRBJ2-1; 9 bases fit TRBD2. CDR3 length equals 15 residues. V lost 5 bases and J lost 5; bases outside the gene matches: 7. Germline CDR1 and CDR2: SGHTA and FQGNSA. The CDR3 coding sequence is TGTGCCAGCAGCGCCCTAGCGGGACGTAACAATGAGCAGTTCTTC. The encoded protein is CASSALAGRNNEQFF.

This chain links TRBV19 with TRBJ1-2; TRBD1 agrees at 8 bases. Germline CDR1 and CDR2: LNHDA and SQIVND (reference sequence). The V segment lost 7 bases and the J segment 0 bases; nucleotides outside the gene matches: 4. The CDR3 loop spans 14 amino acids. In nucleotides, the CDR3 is TGTGCCAGTAATCTGGGACAGGCTAACTATGGCTACACCTTC. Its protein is CASNLGQANYGYTF.

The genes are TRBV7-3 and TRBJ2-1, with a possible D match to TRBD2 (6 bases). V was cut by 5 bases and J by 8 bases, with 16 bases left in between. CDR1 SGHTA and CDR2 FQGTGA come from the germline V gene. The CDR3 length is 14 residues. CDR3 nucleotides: TGTGCCAGCAGCCCGACGGGAGTAGGAGATGAGCAGTTCTTC. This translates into CASSPTGVGDEQFF.

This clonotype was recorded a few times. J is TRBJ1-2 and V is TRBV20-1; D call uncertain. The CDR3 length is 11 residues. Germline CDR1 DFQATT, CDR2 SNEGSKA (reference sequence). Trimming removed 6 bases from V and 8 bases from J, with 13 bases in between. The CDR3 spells CSARSGSGYTF. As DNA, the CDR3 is TGCAGTGCCCGGTCGGGGTCCGGCTACACCTTC.

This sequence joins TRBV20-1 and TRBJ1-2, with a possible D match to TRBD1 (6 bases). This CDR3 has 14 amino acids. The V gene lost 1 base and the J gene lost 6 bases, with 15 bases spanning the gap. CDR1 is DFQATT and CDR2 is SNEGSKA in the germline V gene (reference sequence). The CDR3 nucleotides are TGCAGTGCTAGAGGGGGGGCGGAGGCTAATGGCTACACCTTC. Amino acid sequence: CSARGGAEANGYTF.

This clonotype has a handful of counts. The CDR3 sequence: CASSLRQGETDTQYF. CDR3 DNA: TGTGCCAGCAGTCTAAGACAGGGAGAAACAGATACGCAGTATTTT. The chain recombines TRBV28 with TRBJ2-3; 7 nucleotides match TRBD1. The CDR3 covers 15 residues. Germline lookup yields CDR1 MDHEN and CDR2 SYDVKM. V dropped 5 bases and J dropped 3; count of bases not matched to a gene: 8.

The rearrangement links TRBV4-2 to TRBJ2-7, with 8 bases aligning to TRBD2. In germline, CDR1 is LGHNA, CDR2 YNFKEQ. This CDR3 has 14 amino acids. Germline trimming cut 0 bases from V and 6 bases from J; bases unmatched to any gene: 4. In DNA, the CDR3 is TGTGCCAGCAGCCAAGATGGGACTAGAGGCGAGCAGTACTTC. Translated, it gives CASSQDGTRGEQYF.

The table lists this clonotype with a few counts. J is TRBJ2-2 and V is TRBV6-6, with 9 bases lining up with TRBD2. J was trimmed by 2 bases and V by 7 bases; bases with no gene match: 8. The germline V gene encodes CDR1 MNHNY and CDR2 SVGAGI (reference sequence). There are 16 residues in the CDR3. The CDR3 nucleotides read TGTGCCAGCACCGAGACTAGCGGTCCTAACACCGGGGAGCTGTTTTTT. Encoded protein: CASTETSGPNTGELFF.